This T cell receptor beta chain was identified in a study of blood T cell repertoires in COVID-19. The CDR3 loop spans 11 amino acids. Germline CDR1 is DFQATT and CDR2 is SNEGSKA (reference sequence). V dropped 5 bases and J dropped 8 bases, with 12 bases sitting between them. Using immunoSEQ multiplex PCR, the repertoire was profiled, and TCRdb retains in-frame clones only, with some absent. The profile shows 60,000 to 85,000 clones, 88% of them singletons. Sequencing input: peripheral blood. The TCR comes from a woman of 80 years or more with active or convalescent COVID-19. J is TRBJ1-2 and V is TRBV20-1; D may be TRBD1 (5 bases). This chain's CDR3 is CSAGGGQGYTF. In DNA form, the CDR3 reads TGCAGTGCTGGGGGAGGGCAGGGCTACACCTTC.